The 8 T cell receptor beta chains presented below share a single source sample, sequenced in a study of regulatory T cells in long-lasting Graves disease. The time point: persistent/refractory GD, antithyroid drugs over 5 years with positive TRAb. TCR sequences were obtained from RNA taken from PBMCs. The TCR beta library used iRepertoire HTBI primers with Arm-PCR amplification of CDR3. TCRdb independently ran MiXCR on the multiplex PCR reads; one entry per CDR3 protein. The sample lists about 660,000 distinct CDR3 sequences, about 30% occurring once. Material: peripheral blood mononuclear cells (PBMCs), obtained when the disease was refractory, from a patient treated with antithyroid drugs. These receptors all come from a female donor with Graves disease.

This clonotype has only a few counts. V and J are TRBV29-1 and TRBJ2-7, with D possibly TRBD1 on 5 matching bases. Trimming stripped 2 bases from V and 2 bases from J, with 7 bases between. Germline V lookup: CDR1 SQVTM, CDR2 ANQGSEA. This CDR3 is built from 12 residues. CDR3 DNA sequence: TGCAGCGTTGAATTAGGGGCCTACGAGCAGTACTTC. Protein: CSVELGAYEQYF.

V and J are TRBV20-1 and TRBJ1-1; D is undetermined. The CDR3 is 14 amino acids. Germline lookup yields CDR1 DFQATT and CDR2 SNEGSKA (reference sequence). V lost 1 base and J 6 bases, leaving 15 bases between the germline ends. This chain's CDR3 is CSARAFVQTAEAFF. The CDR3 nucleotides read TGCAGTGCTAGAGCGTTTGTCCAGACGGCTGAAGCTTTCTTT.

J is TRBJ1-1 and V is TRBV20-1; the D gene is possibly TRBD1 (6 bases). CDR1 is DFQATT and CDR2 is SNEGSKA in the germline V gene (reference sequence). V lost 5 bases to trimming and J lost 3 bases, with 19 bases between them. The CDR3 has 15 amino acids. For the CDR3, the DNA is TGCAGTGCTTACCCAACCCGGACAGTATACACTGAAGCTTTCTTT. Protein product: CSAYPTRTVYTEAFF.

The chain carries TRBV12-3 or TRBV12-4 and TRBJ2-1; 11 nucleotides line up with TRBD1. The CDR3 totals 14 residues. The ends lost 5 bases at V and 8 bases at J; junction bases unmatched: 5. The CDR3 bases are TGTGCCAGCAGTCGGGACAGGGGGGCCGATGAGCAGTTCTTC. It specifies CASSRDRGADEQFF.

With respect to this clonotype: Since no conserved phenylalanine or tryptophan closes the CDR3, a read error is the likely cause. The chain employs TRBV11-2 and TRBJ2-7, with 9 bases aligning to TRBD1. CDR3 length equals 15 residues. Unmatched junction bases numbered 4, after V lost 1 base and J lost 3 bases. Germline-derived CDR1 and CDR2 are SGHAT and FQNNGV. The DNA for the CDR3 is TGTGCCAGCAGCTTAGCCCGGGACAGGGACTACGAGCAGTACTCC. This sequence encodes CASSLARDRDYEQYS.

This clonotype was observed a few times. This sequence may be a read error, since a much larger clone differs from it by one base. CDR3 sequence (DNA): TGTGCCAGCAGCGCCGGGACAGGGGGCTACGAGCAGTACTTC. Translation gives CASSAGTGGYEQYF. The chain joins TRBV6-1 to TRBJ2-7; 11 bases fit TRBD1. Germline CDR1 is MNHNS and CDR2 is SASEGT. The CDR3 contains 14 residues. V trimming: 6 bases; J trimming: 3 bases; junction bases outside the gene matches: 4.

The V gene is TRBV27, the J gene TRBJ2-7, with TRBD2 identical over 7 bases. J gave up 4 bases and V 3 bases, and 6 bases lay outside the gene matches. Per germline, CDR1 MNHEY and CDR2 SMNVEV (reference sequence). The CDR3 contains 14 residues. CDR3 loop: CASSFAGATYEQYF. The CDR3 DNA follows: TGTGCCAGCAGTTTCGCGGGAGCCACTTACGAGCAGTACTTC.

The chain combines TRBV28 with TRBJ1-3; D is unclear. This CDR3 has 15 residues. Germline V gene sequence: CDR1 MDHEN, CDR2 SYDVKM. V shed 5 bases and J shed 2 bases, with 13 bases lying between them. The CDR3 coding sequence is TGTGCCAGCAGTCCCCATTCCGGGGCTGGAAACACCATATATTTT. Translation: CASSPHSGAGNTIYF.